The rows below give T cell receptor beta chains drawn from one sample of a study of breast tumors, draining lymph nodes, adjacent tissues. TCRdb processed the multiplex PCR reads anew with MiXCR; each CDR3 protein has one entry. The table has under 150,000 distinct CDR3 sequences, around 20% seen once. Material for sequencing was axillary lymph node tissue. The receptors shown here come from a female donor with breast cancer. Some clones in this sample may be carry-over from other donors' samples. Both conserved end residues are part of each CDR3. The D gene is left open where the match is weak. Some rows have no size entry. The others give once, few or many, or a class for an expanded clone.

D	size	V	length	J	DNA	CDR3
.	many	TRBV7-9	13	TRBJ1-2	TGTGCCAGCAGCTTAGCGGTGAACTATGGCTACACCTTC	CASSLAVNYGYTF
TRBD1	many	TRBV7-3	15	TRBJ1-2	TGTGCCAGCAGCCCTGGACAGGGGGGTTTGGGAGGCTACACCTTC	CASSPGQGGLGGYTF
.	many	TRBV28	12	TRBJ1-2	TGTGCCAGCAGCTTACAGGGCTATGGCTACACCTTC	CASSLQGYGYTF
TRBD1	many	TRBV19	15	TRBJ1-2	TGTGCCAGTAGTATCCCCGGACAGGGGGCTAATGGCTACACCTTC	CASSIPGQGANGYTF
TRBD2	few	TRBV5-1	20	TRBJ2-3	TGCGCCAGCAGCCGGGTTTTGAGCGGGGGGGCCAGATTTCGCACAGATACGCAGTATTTT	CASSRVLSGGARFRTDTQYF
TRBD1	many	TRBV20-1	12	TRBJ2-5	TGCAGTGCTATCAGGGGGCAAGAGACCCAGTACTTC	CSAIRGQETQYF
.	many	TRBV4-1	14	TRBJ2-1	TGCGCCAGCAGCCAAGATACTTCGAGCGGAAAGCAGTTCTTC	CASSQDTSSGKQFF
TRBD1	many	TRBV20-1	14	TRBJ2-7	TGCAGTGCTACTGGGTACAGGGGGAAGTACGAGCAGTACTTC	CSATGYRGKYEQYF
TRBD1	many	TRBV10-2	18	TRBJ1-6	TGCGCCAGCAGTGAGTCGGGGACAGCGAGCTCCTATAATTCACCCCTCCACTTT	CASSESGTASSYNSPLHF
TRBD2	many	TRBV20-1	15	TRBJ2-1	TGCAGTGCGCATGAAGTTAGCGGGAAGGGCAATGAGCAGTTCTTC	CSAHEVSGKGNEQFF
.	many	TRBV20-1	14	TRBJ2-3	TGCAGTGCTGAGTATGACCTTCCTAGAGATACGCAGTATTTT	CSAEYDLPRDTQYF
TRBD2	many	TRBV10-3	17	TRBJ2-1	TGTGCCATCAGTCCACCCCGGACTAGCGGGTATGTCGATGAGCAGTTCTTC	CAISPPRTSGYVDEQFF
TRBD1	.	TRBV11-2	14	TRBJ2-3	TGTGCCAGCAGCCAAGGGCAGGGGGCCGGTACGCAGTATTTT	CASSQGQGAGTQYF
.	many	TRBV5-4	15	TRBJ2-5	TGTGCCAGCAGCTTGGTGTCTAGTAAGGGTGAGACCCAGTACTTC	CASSLVSSKGETQYF
.	few	TRBV18	15	TRBJ2-2	TGTGCCAGCTCTCCCGGGACGTTGAACACCGGGGAGCTGTTTTTT	CASSPGTLNTGELFF
TRBD2	.	TRBV18	16	TRBJ2-3	TGTGCCAGCTCACCCGGACTAGCGGAACCCACAGATACGCCGTATTTT	CASSPGLAEPTDTPYF
TRBD2	.	TRBV4-2	16	TRBJ2-2	TGTGCCAGCAGCCAAATAGCGGGAGGGTTCACCGGGGAGCTGTTTTTT	CASSQIAGGFTGELFF
.	many	TRBV6-5	12	TRBJ1-2	TGTGCCAGCAGTTACGGCAGCTATGGCTACACCTTC	CASSYGSYGYTF
.	many	TRBV6-1	14	TRBJ1-6	TGTGCCAGCAGTGATTACAGGGAGGGGTCACCCCTCCACTTT	CASSDYREGSPLHF
.	many	TRBV20-1	14	TRBJ2-7	TGCAGTCTCCGAACCCGAGCTTCGGGCTACGAGCAGTACTTC	CSLRTRASGYEQYF
TRBD1	many	TRBV14	17	TRBJ2-3	TGTGCCAGCAGCCAACCAGGACAGGGGAGGAACACAGATACGCAGTATTTT	CASSQPGQGRNTDTQYF
.	many	TRBV5-1	14	TRBJ2-3	TGCGCCAGCAGCTTGTACGTAGGGGGAAATACGCAGTATTTT	CASSLYVGGNTQYF
.	once	TRBV6-1	13	TRBJ1-1	TGTGCCAGCAAAGGGGGGGTGAACACTGAAGCTTTCTTT	CASKGGVNTEAFF
TRBD1	many	TRBV25-1	14	TRBJ1-2	TGTGCCAGCAGTGATCCGGGACAGGGTTATGGCTACACCTTC	CASSDPGQGYGYTF
.	many	TRBV7-3	13	TRBJ2-5	TGTGCCAGCAGCTTAACTGGGCTGGAGACCCAGTACTTC	CASSLTGLETQYF
TRBD2	many	TRBV15	15	TRBJ2-4	TGTGCCACCAGCAGAGGACTAGCGGGGGGCAACATTCAGTACTTC	CATSRGLAGGNIQYF
TRBD2	many	TRBV9	16	TRBJ2-3	TGTGCCAGCAGCGCAACTAGCGGGGGGGACACAGATACGCAGTATTTT	CASSATSGGDTDTQYF
TRBD1	few	TRBV20-1	14	TRBJ2-5	TGCAGTGCCAAAATCCACAGGGGTCAAGAGACCCAGTACTTC	CSAKIHRGQETQYF
.	few	TRBV3-1	16	TRBJ2-3	TGTGCCAGCAGCCAAGCTCGGGCAGCTAGCACAGATACGCAGTATTTT	CASSQARAASTDTQYF
.	.	TRBV5-1	15	TRBJ2-7	TGCGCCAGCAGCTCGGACAACCCAATCGCCTACGAGCAGTACTTC	CASSSDNPIAYEQYF
TRBD1	many	TRBV20-1	13	TRBJ2-5	TGCAGTGCCGGGACAGGGGGCGGGGGGACCCAGTACTTC	CSAGTGGGGTQYF
.	many	TRBV20-1	14	TRBJ1-2	TGCAGTGCTAATACCCCCGGATCCCCATATGGCTACACCTTC	CSANTPGSPYGYTF
TRBD2	.	TRBV3-1	14	TRBJ2-1	TGTGCCAGCAGCCACCGAAGTAGCGGGGAAGAGCAGTTCTTC	CASSHRSSGEEQFF
.	many	TRBV7-2	15	TRBJ2-1	TGTGCCAGCAGCCATGATGGCGGTACAGACAATGAGCAGTTCTTC	CASSHDGGTDNEQFF
.	many	TRBV7-2	16	TRBJ1-4	TGTGCCAGCAGCTTAGCGAGGCAGCGTAATAATGAAAAACTGTTTTTT	CASSLARQRNNEKLFF
.	few	TRBV28	13	TRBJ1-2	TGTGCCAGCAAAAGGGACACCTACTATGGCTACACCTTC	CASKRDTYYGYTF
TRBD2	many	TRBV4-2	16	TRBJ2-5	TGTGCCAGCAGCGCTAGCGGGGGGTATAAAATGGAGACCCAGTACTTC	CASSASGGYKMETQYF
.	.	TRBV7-9	16	TRBJ2-2	TGTGCCAGCAGCTTAAATCGGCAGGGAAAAACCGGGGAGCTGTTTTTT	CASSLNRQGKTGELFF
.	many	TRBV11-2	13	TRBJ2-1	TGTGCCAGCAGTTTCACGGTTTACAATGAGCAGTTCTTC	CASSFTVYNEQFF
.	.	TRBV5-1	13	TRBJ2-3	TGTGCCAACAGCTTGGACTCTACAGATACGCAGTATTTT	CANSLDSTDTQYF
.	many	TRBV28	12	TRBJ2-1	TGTGCCAGCAGTGGGTCAGGGGATGAGCAGTTCTTC	CASSGSGDEQFF
.	many	TRBV4-2	16	TRBJ1-5	TGTGCCAGCAGCCAAGCCGGTGGACAGCTGAATCAGCCCCAGCATTTT	CASSQAGGQLNQPQHF
.	few	TRBV7-3	14	TRBJ2-1	TGTGCCAGCAGCTTAGCGGCTTCCAACAATGAGCAGTTCTTC	CASSLAASNNEQFF
.	many	TRBV7-9	14	TRBJ2-5	TGTGCCAGCAGCTTAAAAGGGGCTGGGGAGACCCAGTACTTC	CASSLKGAGETQYF
.	once	TRBV30	14	TRBJ2-3	TGTGCCTGGAGTAGGCAGGGTATTGCGGATACGCAGTATTTT	CAWSRQGIADTQYF
TRBD2	many	TRBV15	14	TRBJ2-5	TGTGCCACCAGCAGAGATCGGGAGGGTGAGACCCAGTACTTC	CATSRDREGETQYF
.	many	TRBV5-5	13	TRBJ2-7	TGTGCCAGCAGCTTTGCCGTATCCTACGAGCAGTACTTC	CASSFAVSYEQYF
.	many	TRBV14	16	TRBJ2-3	TGTGCCAGCAGCCAAGATTTAGGCGCCTACACAGATACGCAGTATTTT	CASSQDLGAYTDTQYF
.	many	TRBV19	10	TRBJ1-2	TGTGCCAGTGGAACCTATGGCTACACCTTC	CASGTYGYTF
TRBD1	few	TRBV28	16	TRBJ1-2	TGTGCCAGCAGGTCCGGGACAGGGTCTCCTAACTATGGCTACACCTTC	CASRSGTGSPNYGYTF
TRBD1	many	TRBV24-1	22	TRBJ2-2	TGTGCCACCAGTGATTTCCGCCAGGGGGAAGGTACTCGAGTACGCCAAACCGGGGAGCTGTTTTTT	CATSDFRQGEGTRVRQTGELFF
TRBD1	many	TRBV4-1	16	TRBJ1-4	TGCGCCAGCAGCCAAAAACATGTGACAGGGGTTGAAAAACTGTTTTTT	CASSQKHVTGVEKLFF
.	.	TRBV10-1	15	TRBJ1-3	TGCGCCAGCAGTGAGAAAGTTTCGCCTGGAAACACCGTATATTTT	CASSEKVSPGNTVYF
.	many	TRBV19	15	TRBJ1-5	TGTGCCAGTAGTATACAGGGATTAGGTTTAGGCCCCCAGCATTTT	CASSIQGLGLGPQHF
.	many	TRBV4-1	14	TRBJ2-3	TGCGCCAGCAGCCAAGACCGGGGGTTGGATACGCAGTATTTT	CASSQDRGLDTQYF